This passage covers 21 T cell receptor beta chains from one sample sequenced in a study of early T cells in non-severe SARS-CoV-2 infection. TCRdb analysed the 5' RACE reads with MiXCR anew, one entry per CDR3 protein. The sample records approximately 110,000 distinct CDR3 sequences, 15% being singletons. The sequencing sample was made of whole blood. The receptor set was obtained from an adult who was a healthcare worker with PCR-confirmed SARS-CoV-2 infection or an uninfected control (not recorded which).

This clonotype showed up many times. The DNA of the CDR3 is TGTGCCAGCAGCTCTCTTAATGAGCAGTTCTTC. As protein: CASSSLNEQFF. The genes are TRBV7-6 and TRBJ2-1; no clear D. The CDR3 extends over 11 amino acids. The germline CDR1 and CDR2 sequences are SGHVS and FNYEAQ. V lost 4 bases to trimming and J lost 7 bases, with 5 bases between them.

The chain recombines TRBV6-1 with TRBJ2-3; TRBD1 agrees at 9 bases. CDR1 is MNHNS, CDR2 SASEGT, per germline. The trim removed 11 bases at V and 2 bases at J, leaving 8 bases unmatched. The CDR3 has 14 amino acids. The CDR3 DNA is TGTGCCGGTACGACAGGGGGAAACACAGATACGCAGTATTTT. Protein product: CAGTTGGNTDTQYF.

This clonotype was observed a handful of times. This rearrangement joins TRBV2 to TRBJ2-5; tentative D call: TRBD2 (7 bases). The CDR3 runs to 14 residues. Trimming stripped 6 bases from V and 1 base from J, with 12 bases between. Germline V gene data show CDR1 as SNHLY and CDR2 as FYNNEI. CDR3 protein: CASRGRGPQETQYF. The CDR3 coding sequence is TGTGCCAGCAGAGGGCGGGGGCCCCAAGAGACCCAGTACTTC.

This clonotype was found once. DNA of the CDR3: TGTGCCAGCAGCTTAGATCCTCCGGGGGCTAGTTCACCCCTCCACTTT. Translation gives CASSLDPPGASSPLHF. This rearrangement joins TRBV11-2 to TRBJ1-6; D perhaps matches TRBD1 (6 bases). This CDR3 has 16 amino acids. From germline, CDR1 is SGHAT and CDR2 FQNNGV. Trimming pared 0 bases from V and 9 bases from J, leaving 15 bases between. Full variable domain (remainder filled in from reference TRBV11-2 and TRBJ1-6): EAGVAQSPRYKIIEKRQSVAFWCNPISGHATLYWYQQILGQGPKLLIQFQNNGVVDDSQLPKDRFSAERLKGVDSTLKIQPAKLEDSAVYLCASSLDPPGASSPLHFGNGTRLTVT.

This clonotype was seen only a few times. The chain combines TRBV2 with TRBJ1-6; D remains ambiguous. V dropped 2 bases and J dropped 13 bases, with 15 bases sitting between them. CDR1 and CDR2 (germline): SNHLY, FYNNEI. The CDR3 runs to 14 residues. CDR3 sequence: CASSESHQFTPLHF. The CDR3 DNA reads as TGTGCCAGCAGTGAAAGTCACCAATTCACGCCCCTCCACTTT.

This chain uses TRBV6-2 or TRBV6-3 with TRBJ2-5; possibly TRBD1 for D (5 bases). V lost 4 bases to trimming and J lost 2 bases, with 11 bases between them. The CDR3 contains 14 residues. Germline CDR1 and CDR2: MNHEY and SVGEGT. CDR3 sequence reads: CASSFGHVQETQYF. As DNA, the CDR3 is TGTGCCAGCAGTTTCGGACATGTACAAGAGACCCAGTACTTC.

The gene calls are TRBV9 and TRBJ1-6; D is perhaps TRBD1 (5 bases). The germline gives CDR1 SGDLS, CDR2 YYNGEE. This CDR3 has 16 residues. The V gene lost 2 bases and the J gene lost 0 bases, with 9 bases spanning the gap. The CDR3, as DNA: TGTGCCAGCAGCGTGGGACCGCGCTCCTATAATTCACCCCTCCACTTT. Translation: CASSVGPRSYNSPLHF.

The chain employs TRBV9 and TRBJ2-1; a possible D gene is TRBD2 (6 bases). Germline V gives CDR1 SGDLS, CDR2 YYNGEE. Trimming left V 4 bases short and J 2 bases short, with 13 bases between. The CDR3 is 15 amino acids. CDR3 residues: CASSTRDSAYNEQFF. The CDR3 region has the DNA TGTGCCAGCAGCACTCGGGACTCCGCCTACAATGAGCAGTTCTTC.

The V call is TRBV20-1, the J call TRBJ1-1, with D unresolved. V lost 0 bases and J lost 2, with 10 bases in between. From germline, CDR1 is DFQATT and CDR2 SNEGSKA (reference sequence). This CDR3 is built from 14 residues. The CDR3, as DNA: TGCAGTGCTAGAGAGTCGGCGGCCAACACTGAAGCTTTCTTT. This codes for CSARESAANTEAFF.

This clonotype was seen more than once but under ten times. The rearrangement uses TRBV3-1 and TRBJ2-1; TRBD1 aligns across 7 bases. The V gene's germline CDR1 is LGHDT and CDR2 YNNKEL (reference sequence). V lost 4 bases, J lost 1 base, and 10 bases stayed unmatched. The CDR3 has 17 amino acids. CDR3 region: CASSPSEGALSYNEQFF. CDR3 sequence (DNA): TGTGCCAGCAGCCCAAGTGAGGGGGCCCTATCCTACAATGAGCAGTTCTTC.

The chain joins TRBV7-2 to TRBJ2-5; D is possibly TRBD2 (5 bases). Germline V lookup: CDR1 SGHTA, CDR2 FQGNSA. This CDR3 spans 14 amino acids. Trimming took 6 bases from V and 5 from J, leaving 16 bases between them. The CDR3 protein is CASSSTDYSETQYF. The CDR3 nucleotides read TGTGCCAGCAGTTCCACTGACTATTCTGAGACCCAGTACTTC.

This clonotype was seen at least ten times. The chain carries TRBV24-1 and TRBJ1-2, with 9 bases identical to TRBD1. Germline lookup yields CDR1 KGHDR and CDR2 SFDVKD. The CDR3 contains 15 residues. J was trimmed by 7 bases and V by 3 bases; bases with no gene match: 8. This CDR3 is CATSDGGQGSSGYTF. In DNA, the CDR3 is TGTGCCACCAGTGATGGGGGACAGGGATCCTCTGGCTACACCTTC.

This rearrangement joins TRBV5-1 to TRBJ1-4, with D uncertain. The CDR3 runs to 13 residues. The V end lost 5 bases, the J end lost 7 bases, and 12 bases lay between the germline ends. In germline, CDR1 is SGHRS, CDR2 YFSETQ. For the CDR3, the DNA is TGCGCCAGCAGTACCTACTCGGGTGAAAAACTGTTTTTT. This codes for CASSTYSGEKLFF.

At least ten counts were recorded for this clonotype. V and J are TRBV5-1 and TRBJ2-7, with 7 bases matching TRBD1. The CDR3 is 13 amino acids. V gave up 6 bases and J gave up 1 base; unmatched junction bases: 4. Germline V lookup: CDR1 SGHRS, CDR2 YFSETQ. The CDR3 here is CASTGTDSYEQYF. CDR3 DNA sequence: TGCGCCAGCACCGGGACAGATTCCTACGAGCAGTACTTC.

The chain has TRBV20-1 and TRBJ1-1; TRBD1 might be the D (5 bases). CDR3 length: 13 residues. V was trimmed by 3 bases and J by 5 bases, leaving 13 bases between them. Germline lookup yields CDR1 DFQATT and CDR2 SNEGSKA (reference sequence). CDR3 bases: TGCAGTGCTAGCGCCCATGGGGGAACTGAAGCTTTCTTT. Its translation: CSASAHGGTEAFF.

The chain employs TRBV3-1 and TRBJ1-4; D uncertain. The germline V gene encodes CDR1 LGHDT and CDR2 YNNKEL (reference sequence). V lost 4 bases, J lost 10 bases, and 10 bases lay in between. CDR3 length equals 12 residues. The CDR3 DNA reads as TGTGCCAGCAGCCCACCGGAGGGAAAACTGTTTTTT. Translated: CASSPPEGKLFF.

This clonotype was found a few times. This sequence joins TRBV7-6 and TRBJ2-3; 7 bases map to TRBD1. CDR1 is SGHVS and CDR2 is FNYEAQ in the germline V gene. The CDR3 has 17 residues. Trimming at V came to 3 bases and at J to 5 bases, leaving 14 bases not matched to a gene. CDR3 nucleotides: TGTGCCAGCAGCTTCCAAAGGGGGCCGGGGTTTGGAGATACGCAGTATTTT. This codes for CASSFQRGPGFGDTQYF.

The J gene is TRBJ2-1, the V gene TRBV29-1; possibly TRBD2 for D (6 bases). Per the germline V gene, CDR1 is SQVTM and CDR2 is ANQGSEA. V lost 4 bases to trimming and J lost 5 bases, with 9 bases between them. The CDR3 runs to 12 residues. CDR3 coding DNA: TGCAGCGTTGTCGGCGGGGACAATGAGCAGTTCTTC. It is translated as CSVVGGDNEQFF.

This chain connects TRBV7-9 to TRBJ2-6, with unresolved D. This CDR3 has 15 amino acids. Trimming took off 4 bases at V and 0 bases at J, with 7 bases between the two ends. Germline V CDR1 and CDR2: SEHNR, FQNEAQ (reference sequence). CDR3 sequence (DNA): TGTGCCAGCAGCTCCTTTCTCTCTGGGGCCAACGTCCTGACTTTC. Its protein is CASSSFLSGANVLTF.

The chain uses TRBV12-3 or TRBV12-4 and TRBJ1-5; TRBD1 is a possible D gene (5 bases). With 3 bases removed from V and 1 base from J, the gap between germline ends came to 19 bases. The CDR3 is 18 amino acids. CDR3 nucleotides: TGTGCCAGCAGTTTCAAAGGGGCCCACTTGGGGAGCAATCAGCCCCAGCATTTT. Amino acid sequence: CASSFKGAHLGSNQPQHF.

The V gene is TRBV20-1, the J gene TRBJ1-1; no clear D gene. Trimming pared 0 bases from V and 0 bases from J, leaving 8 bases between. The CDR3 totals 14 residues. Germline V lookup: CDR1 DFQATT, CDR2 SNEGSKA (reference sequence). This CDR3 reads CSARDQTVNTEAFF. As DNA, the CDR3 is TGCAGTGCTAGAGATCAAACCGTGAACACTGAAGCTTTCTTT.